This section outlines one TCR beta chain sequence together with its context. This specimen comes from a study of technical replicates of blood from a few donors. Clones were sequenced by immunoSEQ multiplex PCR, and TCRdb holds only the in-frame ones, with some missing. The sample has around 69,000 clones, around 97% seen once. Sequences were obtained from T cells isolated from PBMCs. The TCR comes from a human donor in good health.

CDR3 DNA sequence: TGCGCCAGCAGCACTCTACTGACAGGGCCAAGAGGCTACACCTTC. Translation gives CASSTLLTGPRGYTF. The V call is TRBV5-1, the J call TRBJ1-2; 7 bases match TRBD1. Germline lookup yields CDR1 SGHRS and CDR2 YFSETQ. J was trimmed by 8 bases and V by 4 bases; bases with no gene match: 14. The CDR3 totals 15 residues.